The rows below give T cell receptor beta chains drawn from one sample of a study of human T cells and chemical hapten exposure. MiXCR, applied by TCRdb to the RACE reads, yields one record per CDR3 protein. The sample yields tens of thousands of distinct CDR3 sequences, over 6.5% seen once. Sequencing was performed on whole blood, taken in connection with sensitization to the hapten diphenylcyclopropenone (DPC). The receptors were sampled from a woman between 45 and 65 years old with alopecia areata. Some clones in this sample may be carry-over from other donors' samples. Each CDR3 is given with its conserved first and last residue.

j_gene: TRBJ2-1
v_gene: TRBV11-2
CDR3aa: CASNDRGDNNEQFF

j_gene: TRBJ2-2
v_gene: TRBV30
CDR3aa: CAWSAGQGPLAGRTGELFF

j_gene: TRBJ2-1
v_gene: TRBV24-1
CDR3aa: CATSMRWGEQFF

j_gene: TRBJ1-6
v_gene: TRBV6-6
CDR3aa: CASSRGGNSPLHF

j_gene: TRBJ2-3
v_gene: TRBV24-1
CDR3aa: CATSDFPLADTQYF

j_gene: TRBJ2-7
v_gene: TRBV7-2
CDR3aa: CASSLGGSGRAGEQYF

j_gene: TRBJ1-5
v_gene: TRBV27
CDR3aa: CASKDRDQPQHF

j_gene: TRBJ1-2
v_gene: TRBV12-3/TRBV12-4
CDR3aa: CASLGYYGYTF

j_gene: TRBJ1-6
v_gene: TRBV7-9
CDR3aa: CASSLVGSDSPLHF

j_gene: TRBJ2-1
v_gene: TRBV7-8
CDR3aa: CASSSRGGSYNEQFF

j_gene: TRBJ1-5
v_gene: TRBV4-3
CDR3aa: CASSQAHRDQPQHF

j_gene: TRBJ2-1
v_gene: TRBV7-9
CDR3aa: CASSAQGASYNEQFF

j_gene: TRBJ1-1
v_gene: TRBV7-2
CDR3aa: CASSTRGREAFF

j_gene: TRBJ1-4
v_gene: TRBV7-9
CDR3aa: CASSPDRGNEKLFF

j_gene: TRBJ2-3
v_gene: TRBV28
CDR3aa: CASIDRDRGTDTQYF

j_gene: TRBJ2-3
v_gene: TRBV7-8
CDR3aa: CASSPTQGLAGMMTQYF

j_gene: TRBJ2-7
v_gene: TRBV6-5
CDR3aa: CASSRGRRRSSYEQYF

j_gene: TRBJ2-1
v_gene: TRBV5-1
CDR3aa: CASTTGLGDEQFF

j_gene: TRBJ1-1
v_gene: TRBV12-3/TRBV12-4
CDR3aa: CASSWTGDGEAFF

j_gene: TRBJ1-6
v_gene: TRBV6-5
CDR3aa: CASKGGFSSYNSPLHF

j_gene: TRBJ1-4
v_gene: TRBV5-1
CDR3aa: CASSFDSGATNEKLFF

j_gene: TRBJ2-6
v_gene: TRBV7-2
CDR3aa: CASSSRTVSGANVLTF

j_gene: TRBJ2-1
v_gene: TRBV6-1
CDR3aa: CALVLRLSSYNEQFF

j_gene: TRBJ2-6
v_gene: TRBV10-3
CDR3aa: CAIGRQGTGANVLTF

j_gene: TRBJ1-5
v_gene: TRBV24-1
CDR3aa: CATSGGQDQPQHF

j_gene: TRBJ2-3
v_gene: TRBV12-3/TRBV12-4
CDR3aa: CASSYDSTDTQYF

j_gene: TRBJ2-2
v_gene: TRBV7-2
CDR3aa: CASSLDPAGELFF

j_gene: TRBJ2-1
v_gene: TRBV27
CDR3aa: CASSWAARAEQFF

j_gene: TRBJ2-2
v_gene: TRBV19
CDR3aa: CASSPAGGGYTGELFF

j_gene: TRBJ1-4
v_gene: TRBV3-1
CDR3aa: CASSQDRRASRFF

j_gene: TRBJ2-6
v_gene: TRBV2
CDR3aa: CASKARGANVLTF

j_gene: TRBJ2-2
v_gene: TRBV3-1
CDR3aa: CASSQITSAGELFF

j_gene: TRBJ2-7
v_gene: TRBV21-1
CDR3aa: CASSGRTGGSYEQYF

j_gene: TRBJ2-4
v_gene: TRBV3-1
CDR3aa: CASGTGDWDIQYF

j_gene: TRBJ2-7
v_gene: TRBV10-2
CDR3aa: CASSGVGGRGFEQYF

j_gene: TRBJ1-5
v_gene: TRBV20-1
CDR3aa: CSARAADRDQPQHF

j_gene: TRBJ1-4
v_gene: TRBV28
CDR3aa: CASSLWGQGEEKLFF

j_gene: TRBJ2-7
v_gene: TRBV27
CDR3aa: CASSPLQRGPYEQYF

j_gene: TRBJ2-3
v_gene: TRBV12-5
CDR3aa: CASGLGQGADTQYF

j_gene: TRBJ2-1
v_gene: TRBV7-9
CDR3aa: CASSLPRMGGSSYNEQFF

j_gene: TRBJ1-1
v_gene: TRBV12-3/TRBV12-4
CDR3aa: CASSKQGGSLNTEAFF

j_gene: TRBJ1-5
v_gene: TRBV20-1
CDR3aa: CSARVSRGSNQPQHF

j_gene: TRBJ2-5
v_gene: TRBV2
CDR3aa: CASRLEVGAQETQYF

j_gene: TRBJ2-3
v_gene: TRBV29-1
CDR3aa: CSVPGQLLTDTQYF